The sequence of this T cell receptor beta chain was determined in a study of long-term antiretroviral therapy in people with HIV. From germline, CDR1 is SGHRS and CDR2 YFSETQ. V was clipped by 1 base and J by 8 bases, with 22 bases between them. This CDR3 is 18 amino acids long. At survey level, the immunoSEQ assay was run in its v3.0 version. Data came from immunoSEQ multiplex PCR; TCRdb stores just in-frame clones and leaves some out. The sample yields 10,000 to 13,000 clones, roughly 80% seen once. The sequence was obtained from a middle-aged man with HIV. This material consisted of unsorted PBMCs, taken 1.2 years after starting antiretroviral therapy. The chain employs TRBV5-1 and TRBJ1-6; D is perhaps TRBD1 (5 bases). The CDR3 bases are TGCGCCAGCAGCTTGTGGGGCCGGGACGGACTGTCTGATTCACCCCTCCACTTT. It translates to CASSLWGRDGLSDSPLHF.